A single TCR beta chain is shown here with its context. V was trimmed by 5 bases and J by 4 bases, leaving 17 bases between them. The CDR3 contains 15 residues. Per germline, CDR1 MDHEN and CDR2 SYDVKM. This sample is part of a study of blood T cell repertoires in COVID-19. Measured with immunoSEQ multiplex PCR; TCRdb has only the in-frame clones, and not every one. The sample records hundreds of thousands of clones, around 90% being singletons. This chain links TRBV28 with TRBJ1-1, with D possibly being TRBD1 (6 bases). This clonotype was sampled from a woman between 25 and 40 years old who had recovered from COVID-19. The specimen sequenced was PBMCs or T cells enriched from blood (not recorded which). CDR3 nucleotide sequence: TGTGCCAGCAGTGCCAGTCCCAGGGGTTTCACTGAAGCTTTCTTT. This encodes CASSASPRGFTEAFF. The full variable domain, completed using reference TRBV28 and TRBJ1-1, is DVKVTQSSRYLVKRTGEKVFLECVQDMDHENMFWYRQDPGLGLRLIYFSYDVKMKEKGDIPEGYSVSREKKERFSLILESASTNQTSMYLCASSASPRGFTEAFFGQGTRLTVV.